Listed below are T cell receptor beta chains from one sample, sequenced in a study of CD8+CD57+ T cells in acquired aplastic anemia. MiXCR was run by TCRdb on the reads, yielding one entry per CDR3 protein. The sample has a few hundred thousand distinct CDR3 sequences; 56% are singletons. The specimen was sorted CD4+, CD8+, or CD8+CD57+ T cells (not recorded which) from PBMCs. All receptors derive from a human donor with aplastic anemia. Both conserved end residues are part of each CDR3. The order of the fields is D gene, clone size, J gene, V gene, CDR3 DNA, CDR3 protein. A D gene is named only where the DNA matches it firmly. Clone size, where shown, is once, few, many, or a class for clones that have expanded.

>TRBD2|few|TRBJ2-7|TRBV10-3
TGTGCCATCAGTGGCGGGACTAGCGGGGCCTACGAGCAGTACTTC
CAISGGTSGAYEQYF
>TRBD1|few|TRBJ2-7|TRBV20-1
TGCAGTGCCGAAATGACGGGACAGGGCTACGAGCAGTACTTC
CSAEMTGQGYEQYF
>-|-|TRBJ2-7|TRBV5-6
TGTGCCAGCACCCCAGGGGGGGAATCCTACGAGCAGTACTTC
CASTPGGESYEQYF
>TRBD2|once|TRBJ2-1|TRBV5-1
TGCGCCAGCAGCCGGACTAGCGGGAACACCGGGGAGCAGTTCTTC
CASSRTSGNTGEQFF
>-|-|TRBJ2-5|TRBV7-9
TGTGCCAGCCGGGGGTTCGCGAACACCGGGGAGGAGACCCAGTACTTC
CASRGFANTGEETQYF
>TRBD1|many|TRBJ2-7|TRBV20-1
TGCAGTGCTAGAAAGGGACAGGCTCTCTACGAGCAGTACTTC
CSARKGQALYEQYF
>-|-|TRBJ1-1|TRBV7-8
TGTGCCAGCAGCTTAGCCGTATGGGGGATGGGAACTGAAGCTTTCTTT
CASSLAVWGMGTEAFF
>-|once|TRBJ2-1|TRBV5-1
TGCGTCAGCAGCTTTGGACAAATAAGAGGGAGTGATGAGCGGTTCTTC
CVSSFGQIRGSDERFF
>TRBD1|-|TRBJ1-2|TRBV5-1
TGCGCCAGCAGCGGAGGGGGCGGTGGCTACACCTTC
CASSGGGGGYTF
>-|few|TRBJ2-5|TRBV12-3/TRBV12-4
TGTGCCAGCAGTTTGTCGGGCCGGGAGACCCAGTACTTC
CASSLSGRETQYF
>TRBD2|many|TRBJ2-1|TRBV7-9
TGTGCCAGCAGTTCTAGCGGGAGTCTTTTCTTC
CASSSSGSLFF
>-|many|TRBJ1-5|TRBV6-1
TGTGCCAGCAGTGAAATGGTTCTTGGCAATCAGCCCCAGCATTTT
CASSEMVLGNQPQHF
>-|few|TRBJ2-7|TRBV7-2
TGTGCCAGCAGCCCAAGGGCGGGACCCTCCTACGAGCAGTACTTC
CASSPRAGPSYEQYF
>TRBD2|-|TRBJ2-7|TRBV2
TGTGCCAGCAGTGAATCGACCGGACTAGCGGCCTGGGAGCAGTACTTC
CASSESTGLAAWEQYF
>-|many|TRBJ2-3|TRBV12-5
TGTGCTAGTGGTTCAGGACAGAGCACAGATACGCAGTATTTT
CASGSGQSTDTQYF